These 32 T cell receptor beta chains share one sample of origin, sequenced in a study of cytomegalovirus exposure and HLA in healthy donors. A multiplex PCR was run with 60 Vbeta primers and 13 Jbeta primers. Assay: immunoSEQ multiplex PCR; the TCRdb copy retains only in-frame clones and omits some. The sample yields over 110,000 clones, about 80% seen once. The sample comprised PBMCs. These receptors originate from a woman aged 40 to 50 in good health and CMV-seropositive.

This chain's CDR3 is CASTPGSSTDTQYF. For the CDR3, the DNA is TGTGCCAGTACCCCGGGTAGTTCCACAGATACGCAGTATTTT. The gene calls are TRBV19 and TRBJ2-3, with unresolved D. The CDR3 extends over 14 amino acids. Germline CDR1 is LNHDA and CDR2 is SQIVND (reference sequence). Trimming removed 7 bases from V and 2 bases from J, with 13 bases in between.

The chain carries TRBV29-1 and TRBJ2-7; D is perhaps TRBD1 (5 bases). The CDR3 totals 13 residues. Deletions cut 4 bases from V and 2 bases from J, with 12 bases between. The germline V gene encodes CDR1 SQVTM and CDR2 ANQGSEA. The CDR3 reads CSVVSGQTYEQYF. The CDR3 DNA is TGCAGCGTTGTGTCAGGGCAAACCTACGAGCAGTACTTC.

The chain has TRBV18 and TRBJ2-7; weak D call: TRBD2 (5 bases). Germline CDR1 KGHSH, CDR2 LQKENI. CDR3 length: 16 amino acids. The V end was cut by 0 bases, the J end by 1 base, with 13 bases between. CDR3 sequence: CASSPPSSPSSYEQYF. CDR3 bases: TGTGCCAGCTCACCACCGTCTAGCCCCTCATCCTACGAGCAGTACTTC.

The CDR3 spells CASSYFGGTYNEQFF. The CDR3 DNA reads TGTGCCAGCAGTTACTTCGGGGGAACCTACAATGAGCAGTTCTTC. The chain combines TRBV6-6 with TRBJ2-1; D may be TRBD2 (6 bases). Trimming shortened V by 1 base and J by 2 bases, and 9 bases separated the two germline ends. CDR1 and CDR2 (germline): MNHNY, SVGAGI (reference sequence). The CDR3 has 15 amino acids.

The chain couples TRBV5-1 to TRBJ2-2; D call uncertain. CDR1 is SGHRS, CDR2 YFSETQ, per germline. The CDR3 is made up of 16 amino acids. Deletions cut 4 bases from V and 0 bases from J, with 13 bases between. This CDR3 is CASSARLGTNTGELFF. Written as DNA, the CDR3 is TGCGCCAGCAGCGCCCGACTTGGCACGAACACCGGGGAGCTGTTTTTT.

The rearrangement uses TRBV28 and TRBJ2-2; D gene uncertain. Trimming took 6 bases from V and 4 from J, leaving 3 bases between them. The germline CDR1 and CDR2 sequences are MDHEN and SYDVKM. This CDR3 is 11 amino acids long. CDR3 in amino acids: CASRLTGELFF. In nucleotides, the CDR3 is TGTGCCAGCAGACTCACCGGGGAGCTGTTTTTT. The full variable domain, its missing parts supplied by reference TRBV28 and TRBJ2-2, is DVKVTQSSRYLVKRTGEKVFLECVQDMDHENMFWYRQDPGLGLRLIYFSYDVKMKEKGDIPEGYSVSREKKERFSLILESASTNQTSMYLCASRLTGELFFGEGSRLTVL.

The V and J genes are TRBV11-2 and TRBJ2-7; possibly TRBD1 for D (5 bases). Trimming stripped 3 bases from V and 2 bases from J, with 8 bases between. Germline CDR1 SGHAT, CDR2 FQNNGV. This CDR3 is built from 13 residues. The CDR3 loop reads CASSFSGPYEQYF. Written as DNA, the CDR3 is TGTGCCAGCAGCTTTTCAGGGCCCTACGAGCAGTACTTC.

V and J are TRBV28 and TRBJ2-5; 8 bases line up with TRBD2. Germline V CDR1 and CDR2: MDHEN, SYDVKM. V dropped 6 bases and J dropped 4; count of bases not matched to a gene: 7. The CDR3 contains 14 residues. The CDR3: CASRGREGGETQYF. Here the CDR3 DNA reads TGTGCCAGCAGGGGCCGGGAGGGAGGAGAGACCCAGTACTTC.

The gene calls are TRBV21-1 and TRBJ1-1. TRBV21-1 is listed as a pseudogene. The CDR3 runs to 15 residues. The CDR3 spells CASSRSGELNTEAFF. The DNA for the CDR3 is TGTGCCAGCAGCAGATCCGGGGAGCTGAACACTGAAGCTTTCTTT.

J is TRBJ2-1 and V is TRBV4-1; TRBD2 matches 9 bases. CDR1 MGHRA and CDR2 YSYEKL come from the germline V gene. The V segment lost 3 bases and the J segment 10 bases; nucleotides outside the gene matches: 4. This CDR3 is built from 13 residues. CDR3 loop: CASSQASGKEQFF. CDR3 nucleotides: TGCGCCAGCAGCCAGGCTAGCGGGAAGGAGCAGTTCTTC.

Here the CDR3 reads CASSPRLAGYNEQFF. The CDR3 DNA sequence: TGTGCCAGCAGCCCCAGGCTAGCGGGCTACAATGAGCAGTTCTTC. The V and J genes are TRBV7-9 and TRBJ2-1; 8 nucleotides match TRBD2. The CDR3 spans 15 residues. The junction had 6 bases not matched to a gene; V was cut back by 5 bases and J by 3 bases. Germline CDR1 is SEHNR and CDR2 is FQNEAQ (reference sequence). The complete variable domain, with remaining parts taken from reference TRBV7-9 and TRBJ2-1, reads DTGVSQNPRHKITKRGQNVTFRCDPISEHNRLYWYRQTLGQGPEFLTYFQNEAQLEKSRLLSDRFSAERPKGSFSTLEIQRTEQGDSAMYLCASSPRLAGYNEQFFGPGTRLTVL.

The sample holds a few counts of this clone. The chain recombines TRBV9 with TRBJ1-1; a weak D match, TRBD1 (5 bases). V lost 0 bases and J 4 bases, leaving 13 bases between the germline ends. Germline CDR1 reads SGDLS; CDR2 reads YYNGEE. The length of the CDR3 is 15 residues. The DNA for the CDR3 is TGTGCCAGCAGCGTAGAACCAGGGAGGGTCACTGAAGCTTTCTTT. It translates to CASSVEPGRVTEAFF.

The chain is built from TRBV28 and TRBJ2-7; TRBD2 matches at 7 bases. J lost 4 bases, V lost 3 bases, and 12 bases had no gene match. Germline CDR1 reads MDHEN; CDR2 reads SYDVKM. The CDR3 runs to 16 residues. The CDR3 sequence: CASSFPSPGLQYEQYF. The DNA of the CDR3 is TGTGCCAGCAGTTTTCCGTCTCCGGGACTACAGTACGAGCAGTACTTC. The variable domain in full, with the rest retrieved from reference TRBV28 and TRBJ2-7, is DVKVTQSSRYLVKRTGEKVFLECVQDMDHENMFWYRQDPGLGLRLIYFSYDVKMKEKGDIPEGYSVSREKKERFSLILESASTNQTSMYLCASSFPSPGLQYEQYFGPGTRLTVT.

V usage is TRBV9 and J usage is TRBJ2-3, with 10 positions matching TRBD2. Germline V gene data show CDR1 as SGDLS and CDR2 as YYNGEE. The ends lost 6 bases at V and 8 bases at J; junction bases unmatched: 12. This CDR3 comprises 15 residues. The CDR3 DNA is TGTGCCAGCACCCAAAGCGGGAGGGCCGGTGGTACGCAGTATTTT. This encodes CASTQSGRAGGTQYF.

This clone was seen a few times. The chain recombines TRBV19 with TRBJ1-1; perhaps TRBD1 as D (5 bases). There are 14 residues in the CDR3. The germline gives CDR1 LNHDA, CDR2 SQIVND (reference sequence). Trimming took off 1 base at V and 5 bases at J, with 11 bases between the two ends. CDR3 amino acids: CASSIAQGNTEAFF. As DNA, the CDR3 is TGTGCCAGTAGTATAGCCCAGGGCAATACTGAAGCTTTCTTT.

This clone was observed a single time. This chain links TRBV18 with TRBJ1-3; 7 bases agree with TRBD1. V gave up 3 bases and J gave up 2 bases; unmatched junction bases: 4. Germline V gene lookup returns CDR1 KGHSH and CDR2 LQKENI. The CDR3 spans 15 residues. The CDR3 nucleotides read TGTGCCAGCTCACCGACAGGGTCGGCTGGAAACACCATATATTTT. Translating it yields CASSPTGSAGNTIYF.

The V and J genes are TRBV19 and TRBJ2-5, with D perhaps matching TRBD1 (6 bases). The CDR3 spans 15 residues. Germline CDR1 and CDR2: LNHDA and SQIVND (reference sequence). V shed 3 bases and J shed 1 base, with 12 bases lying between them. The CDR3, as DNA: TGTGCCAGTAGTATCTCCGGACAGCTCCAAGAGACCCAGTACTTC. Amino acids: CASSISGQLQETQYF.

The gene calls are TRBV29-1 and TRBJ2-4; 8 positions match TRBD2. CDR1 is SQVTM and CDR2 is ANQGSEA in the germline V gene. The CDR3 is 13 amino acids. Trimming took 7 bases from V and 7 from J; bases not matched to a gene: 9. This chain's CDR3 is CSAGAGERNIQYF. CDR3 DNA: TGCAGCGCAGGAGCGGGAGAGCGGAACATTCAGTACTTC.

The chain employs TRBV2 and TRBJ2-2; 9 bases align to TRBD2. CDR1 and CDR2 from the germline V gene are SNHLY and FYNNEI. The V segment lost 8 bases and the J segment 5 bases; nucleotides outside the gene matches: 15. The CDR3 runs to 17 residues. CDR3 sequence reads: CASRKEVAGVVTGELFF. The CDR3 region has the DNA TGTGCCAGCCGTAAGGAGGTAGCGGGAGTCGTGACCGGGGAGCTGTTTTTT.

This chain uses TRBV11-2 with TRBJ1-1; 8 bases line up with TRBD1. CDR1 and CDR2 from the germline V gene are SGHAT and FQNNGV. The CDR3 is 13 residues long. Trimming took 4 bases from V and 5 from J; bases not matched to a gene: 3. CDR3 in DNA: TGTGCCAGCAGCTCGGACAGGGCTACTGAAGCTTTCTTT. Translated: CASSSDRATEAFF.

The CDR3 bases are TGTGCCAGCAGAGGGGCGGGAAACCTCAATCAGCCCCAGCATTTT. Its protein is CASRGAGNLNQPQHF. The V gene is TRBV2, the J gene TRBJ1-5, with a tentative D call TRBD1 (5 bases). V was trimmed by 6 bases and J by 3 bases, leaving 15 bases between them. CDR1 SNHLY and CDR2 FYNNEI come from the germline V gene. The CDR3 sequence is 15 residues long.

The rearrangement links TRBV4-2 to TRBJ1-4; D is perhaps TRBD1 (5 bases). CDR3 length: 13 amino acids. Germline CDR1 and CDR2: LGHNA and YNFKEQ. Trimming cost V 0 bases and J 11 bases, with 10 bases left between them. CDR3 loop: CASSQEGQGKLFF. The CDR3 bases are TGTGCCAGCAGCCAAGAGGGGCAGGGTAAACTGTTTTTT.

This sequence joins TRBV29-1 and TRBJ2-7, with TRBD1 matching over 11 bases. J was trimmed by 2 bases and V by 4 bases; bases with no gene match: 4. Germline V gene data show CDR1 as SQVTM and CDR2 as ANQGSEA. The CDR3 is 14 amino acids. For the CDR3, the DNA is TGCAGCGTTGCACGGGACAGGGGGACCTACGAGCAGTACTTC. Translated, it gives CSVARDRGTYEQYF.

The sample holds a few counts of this clone. The gene calls are TRBV2 and TRBJ2-7, with 7 bases identical to TRBD1. In germline, CDR1 is SNHLY, CDR2 FYNNEI. This CDR3 contains 15 residues. V lost 5 bases and J lost 7; bases outside the gene matches: 14. CDR3 amino acids: CASSLTGHPPGEQYF. For the CDR3, the DNA is TGTGCCAGCAGTCTGACAGGGCACCCCCCGGGTGAGCAGTACTTC. Supplemented by reference TRBV2 and TRBJ2-7, the full variable domain reads EPEVTQTPSHQVTQMGQEVILRCVPISNHLYFYWYRQILGQKVEFLVSFYNNEISEKSEIFDDQFSVERPDGSNFTLKIRSTKLEDSAMYFCASSLTGHPPGEQYFGPGTRLTVT.

The rearrangement uses TRBV7-2 and TRBJ2-3, with 10 positions matching TRBD2. The CDR3 length is 15 residues. From germline, CDR1 is SGHTA and CDR2 FQGNSA. V gave up 3 bases and J gave up 4 bases; unmatched junction bases: 4. This CDR3 is CASSFTSGNADTQYF. The DNA for the CDR3 is TGTGCCAGCAGCTTTACTAGCGGGAATGCAGATACGCAGTATTTT. The full variable domain, rest sourced from reference TRBV7-2 and TRBJ2-3, is GAGVSQSPSNKVTEKGKDVELRCDPISGHTALYWYRQSLGQGLEFLIYFQGNSAPDKSGLPSDRFSAERTGGSVSTLTIQRTQQEDSAVYLCASSFTSGNADTQYFGPGTRLTVL.

This clone was seen a few times. Other DNA sequences of this sample code for an identical CDR3. This chain joins TRBV11-3 and TRBJ2-2; perhaps TRBD2 as D (5 bases). The CDR3 is made up of 16 amino acids. Germline loops: CDR1 SGHNT, CDR2 YENEEA. V shed 2 bases and J shed 6 bases, with 16 bases lying between them. CDR3 sequence: CASSLFASGGSGELFF. CDR3 sequence (DNA): TGTGCCAGCAGCTTATTTGCTAGTGGAGGATCCGGGGAGCTGTTTTTT.

V is TRBV2 and J is TRBJ1-1; D uncertain. V lost 1 base and J lost 4, with 7 bases in between. This CDR3 is 13 amino acids long. Per germline, CDR1 SNHLY and CDR2 FYNNEI. DNA for the CDR3: TGTGCCAGCAGTGAAGGGGAGGGCACTGAAGCTTTCTTT. Its protein is CASSEGEGTEAFF.

The genes are TRBV5-1 and TRBJ2-5; tentatively, D is TRBD1 (6 bases). Deletions cut 0 bases from V and 5 bases from J, with 8 bases between. The CDR3 runs to 13 residues. Germline CDR1 SGHRS, CDR2 YFSETQ. The CDR3 DNA sequence: TGCGCCAGCAGCTTGGTGGGGGCGGAGACCCAGTACTTC. Translating gives CASSLVGAETQYF.

The rearrangement links TRBV28 to TRBJ2-2; TRBD2 aligns across 10 bases. CDR3 length equals 18 residues. Unmatched junction bases numbered 12, after V lost 4 bases and J lost 4 bases. Germline loops: CDR1 MDHEN, CDR2 SYDVKM. CDR3 protein: CASSSSGLAGGLTGELFF. The CDR3 DNA follows: TGTGCCAGCAGTTCTTCAGGCTTAGCGGGAGGTCTCACCGGGGAGCTGTTTTTT.

This clone was seen only a few times. CDR3 loop: CASSQEWWAGGTYEQYF. Written as DNA, the CDR3 is TGCGCCAGCAGCCAAGAATGGTGGGCAGGGGGAACCTACGAGCAGTACTTC. The V gene is TRBV4-1, the J gene TRBJ2-5, with TRBD1 identical over 7 bases. The J call may be mistaken, given a closer DNA end match to TRBJ2-7. This CDR3 has 17 amino acids. The germline CDR1 and CDR2 sequences are MGHRA and YSYEKL.

This chain joins TRBV7-9 and TRBJ2-7; TRBD2 matches at 7 bases. Germline V gene lookup returns CDR1 SEHNR and CDR2 FQNEAQ (reference sequence). The CDR3 is 11 residues long. J lost 7 bases, V lost 7 bases, and 4 bases had no gene match. The CDR3 DNA follows: TGTGCCAGCACCTCCGGGGGGGAGCAGTACTTC. Amino acids: CASTSGGEQYF.

The chain uses TRBV19 and TRBJ2-7; 8 nucleotides match TRBD2. This CDR3 has 15 amino acids. Germline-derived CDR1 and CDR2 are LNHDA and SQIVND (reference sequence). V shed 3 bases, J shed 0 bases, and the junction held 4 bases outside the gene matches. In DNA form, the CDR3 reads TGTGCCAGTAGTATTAGGCGGGAGGTCTCCTACGAGCAGTACTTC. This gives the protein CASSIRREVSYEQYF.